These 15 T cell receptor beta chains originate from one sample sequenced in a study of identical twins. One entry per CDR3 protein results from TCRdb running MiXCR on the 5' RACE reads. The table has hundreds of thousands of distinct CDR3 sequences, roughly 7.5% seen once. Separately, the same data were catalogued under a study of yellow fever vaccine responses in identical twins.

Sample: memory (CD45RO+) T cells sorted from blood. All receptors come from a woman aged 18-29 years in good health.

The gene calls are TRBV10-3 and TRBJ1-2; D is unclear. With 4 bases removed from V and 4 bases from J, the gap between germline ends came to 16 bases. This CDR3 comprises 15 residues. Germline V gene lookup returns CDR1 ENHRY and CDR2 SYGVKD. As DNA, the CDR3 is TGTGCCATCAGTGGAGGCCAGCCCCCTAGCTATGGCTACACCTTC. Translated, it gives CAISGGQPPSYGYTF.

This chain's CDR3 is CASSVQIGDPGQGPQVSYEQYF. The CDR3 nucleotides are TGTGCCAGCAGCGTACAAATAGGGGATCCGGGACAGGGGCCTCAAGTCTCCTACGAGCAGTACTTC. The V call is TRBV9, the J call TRBJ2-7; 10 bases fit TRBD1. In germline, CDR1 is SGDLS, CDR2 YYNGEE. Germline trimming cut 1 base from V and 0 bases from J; bases unmatched to any gene: 22. The CDR3 is made up of 22 amino acids. The whole variable domain, remainder taken from reference TRBV9 and TRBJ2-7, is DSGVTQTPKHLITATGQRVTLRCSPRSGDLSVYWYQQSLDQGLQFLIQYYNGEERAKGNILERFSAQQFPDLHSELNLSSLELGDSALYFCASSVQIGDPGQGPQVSYEQYFGPGTRLTVT.

On this clonotype itself: The junction departs from the called germline gene at one end, perhaps through a read error. The chain is built from TRBV6-1 and TRBJ2-5; 8 nucleotides agree with TRBD2. Per germline, CDR1 MNHNS and CDR2 SASEGT. This CDR3 has 13 residues. This CDR3 reads CASSERDPAGAHF. In DNA, the CDR3 is TGTGCCAGCAGTGAACGGGATCCAGCGGGGGCACACTTC.

In its sample, this clonotype was seen many times. This chain links TRBV20-1 with TRBJ1-4, with a possible D match to TRBD1 (5 bases). V was pared by 0 bases and J by 8 bases, with 13 bases between. The CDR3 length is 14 residues. The germline CDR1 and CDR2 sequences are DFQATT and SNEGSKA (reference sequence). The CDR3 DNA reads TGCAGTGCTAGAGATCAAGGGGTTGAGGAAAAACTGTTTTTT. It translates to CSARDQGVEEKLFF.

This clonotype was seen repeatedly, ten times or more. V gene TRBV20-1 combines with J gene TRBJ2-1; 9 bases are shared with TRBD2. V shed 3 bases and J 0 bases; nucleotides not matched to a gene: 9. CDR1 and CDR2 from the germline V gene are DFQATT and SNEGSKA (reference sequence). The CDR3 spans 17 residues. The chain's CDR3 is CSASAAISGSSYNEQFF. CDR3 DNA sequence: TGCAGTGCTAGCGCGGCAATTAGCGGGAGCTCCTACAATGAGCAGTTCTTC.

The genes are TRBV19 and TRBJ2-3, with a possible D match to TRBD2 (6 bases). The CDR3 is made up of 16 amino acids. Trimming cost V 7 bases and J 0 bases, with 17 bases left between them. Looked up from germline, CDR1 is LNHDA and CDR2 is SQIVND (reference sequence). The CDR3 region has the DNA TGTGCCAGTACCCGGCGGGCGGGACCTAGCACAGATACGCAGTATTTT. Translation: CASTRRAGPSTDTQYF.

This chain uses TRBV20-1 with TRBJ2-2, with D perhaps matching TRBD2 (5 bases). Germline V lookup: CDR1 DFQATT, CDR2 SNEGSKA (reference sequence). CDR3 length: 15 amino acids. V lost 3 bases, J lost 3 bases, and 14 bases lay in between. For the CDR3, the DNA is TGCAGTGCTAGTCCTACTACTAGATACACCGGGGAGCTGTTTTTT. Its protein product is CSASPTTRYTGELFF.

The chain is built from TRBV4-2 and TRBJ2-5; D is perhaps TRBD2 (5 bases). From germline, CDR1 is LGHNA and CDR2 YNFKEQ. The CDR3 consists of 17 residues. Trimming pared 3 bases from V and 2 bases from J, leaving 19 bases between. The CDR3 DNA sequence: TGTGCCAGCAGCCAGTCAACTGCCCGGACTGCACAAGAGACCCAGTACTTC. This translates into CASSQSTARTAQETQYF.

The CDR3 nucleotides read TGTGCCAGCAGACAGGGGATATATGGCTACACCTTC. Its protein is CASRQGIYGYTF. The rearrangement joins TRBV6-5 to TRBJ1-2, with 7 bases identical to TRBD1. This CDR3 contains 12 residues. V was pared by 6 bases and J by 5 bases, with 3 bases of the junction left unmatched. Germline values: CDR1 MNHEY, CDR2 SVGAGI.

This clonotype has a count of ten or more. This chain uses TRBV29-1 with TRBJ1-1; D possibly corresponds to TRBD1 (5 bases). Germline values: CDR1 SQVTM, CDR2 ANQGSEA. V lost 6 bases, J lost 4 bases, and 18 bases lay in between. The CDR3 loop spans 14 amino acids. The CDR3, as DNA: TGCAGCGTCGGGAGATTCGGCGGGGGCACTGAAGCTTTCTTT. Protein product: CSVGRFGGGTEAFF. Full variable domain (outside the CDR3, taken from reference TRBV29-1 and TRBJ1-1): SAVISQKPSRDICQRGTSLTIQCQVDSQVTMMFWYRQQPGQSLTLIATANQGSEATYESGFVIDKFPISRPNLTFSTLTVSNMSPEDSSIYLCSVGRFGGGTEAFFGQGTRLTVV.

In this sample, this clonotype turned up a few times. This sequence joins TRBV5-1 and TRBJ2-3; D is ambiguous. Per germline, CDR1 SGHRS and CDR2 YFSETQ. This CDR3 comprises 14 residues. V was shortened by 5 bases and J by 1 base, with 11 bases between the two germline ends. The CDR3 is CASRIRDRTDTQYF. As DNA, the CDR3 is TGCGCCAGCAGGATAAGAGACCGCACAGATACGCAGTATTTT. Supplemented by reference TRBV5-1 and TRBJ2-3, the full variable domain reads KAGVTQTPRYLIKTRGQQVTLSCSPISGHRSVSWYQQTPGQGLQFLFEYFSETQRNKGNFPGRFSGRQFSNSRSEMNVSTLELGDSALYLCASRIRDRTDTQYFGPGTRLTVL.

DNA of the CDR3: TGTGCCAGCAAGAGAGCTAGCGGGAGTAGGGGCGGGGAGCTGTTTTTT. As protein: CASKRASGSRGGELFF. V and J are TRBV28 and TRBJ2-2; 10 positions agree with TRBD2. Trimming cost V 7 bases and J 7 bases; bases outside gene matches: 12. Per germline, CDR1 MDHEN and CDR2 SYDVKM. This CDR3 has 16 residues. Looking up the rest from reference TRBV28 and TRBJ2-2 gives the full variable domain: DVKVTQSSRYLVKRTGEKVFLECVQDMDHENMFWYRQDPGLGLRLIYFSYDVKMKEKGDIPEGYSVSREKKERFSLILESASTNQTSMYLCASKRASGSRGGELFFGEGSRLTVL.

This clonotype was seen many times. The rearrangement links TRBV9 to TRBJ2-3; D is undetermined. Per germline, CDR1 SGDLS and CDR2 YYNGEE. The V end was cut by 0 bases, the J end by 4 bases, with 15 bases between. CDR3 length: 16 amino acids. CDR3 DNA sequence: TGTGCCAGCAGCGTAGGGACGGACGGCCCTGCAGATACGCAGTATTTT. This sequence encodes CASSVGTDGPADTQYF.

This clonotype was detected only a few times. This sequence joins TRBV20-1 and TRBJ2-7; TRBD2 aligns across 7 bases. Germline assignment: CDR1 DFQATT and CDR2 SNEGSKA (reference sequence). The ends lost 5 bases at V and 4 bases at J; junction bases unmatched: 5. This CDR3 contains 12 residues. In DNA form, the CDR3 reads TGCAGTGCTCGGACTAGTAAGTACGAGCAGTACTTC. Protein: CSARTSKYEQYF.

The gene calls are TRBV6-2 or TRBV6-3 and TRBJ2-7; D is undetermined. V was shortened by 5 bases and J by 9 bases, with 14 bases between the two germline ends. Germline assignment: CDR1 MNHEY and CDR2 SVGEGT. This CDR3 has 12 residues. The CDR3 loop reads CASSNGPSGQYF. DNA of the CDR3: TGTGCCAGCAGTAATGGACCCTCCGGGCAGTACTTC.